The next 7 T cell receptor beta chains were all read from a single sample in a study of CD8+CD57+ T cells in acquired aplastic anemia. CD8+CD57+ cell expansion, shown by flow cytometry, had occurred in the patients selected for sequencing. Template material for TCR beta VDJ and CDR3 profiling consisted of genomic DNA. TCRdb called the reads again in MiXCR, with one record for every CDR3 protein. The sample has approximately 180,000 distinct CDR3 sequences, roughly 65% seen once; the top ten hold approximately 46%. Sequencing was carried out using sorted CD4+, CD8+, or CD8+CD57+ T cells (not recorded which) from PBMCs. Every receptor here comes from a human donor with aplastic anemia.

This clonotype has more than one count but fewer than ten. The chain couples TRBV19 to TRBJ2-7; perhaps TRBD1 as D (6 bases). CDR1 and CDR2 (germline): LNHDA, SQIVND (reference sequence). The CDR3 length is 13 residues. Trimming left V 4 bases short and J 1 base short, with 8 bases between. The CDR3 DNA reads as TGTGCCAGTAGTAGACAGGCATCCTACGAGCAGTACTTC. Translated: CASSRQASYEQYF.

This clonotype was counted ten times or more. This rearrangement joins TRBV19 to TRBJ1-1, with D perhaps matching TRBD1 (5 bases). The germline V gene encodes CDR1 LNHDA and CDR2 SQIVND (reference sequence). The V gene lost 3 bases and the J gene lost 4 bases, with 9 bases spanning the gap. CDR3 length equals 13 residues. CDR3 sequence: CASSMGQLTEAFF. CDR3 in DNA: TGTGCCAGTAGTATGGGGCAGCTCACTGAAGCTTTCTTT.

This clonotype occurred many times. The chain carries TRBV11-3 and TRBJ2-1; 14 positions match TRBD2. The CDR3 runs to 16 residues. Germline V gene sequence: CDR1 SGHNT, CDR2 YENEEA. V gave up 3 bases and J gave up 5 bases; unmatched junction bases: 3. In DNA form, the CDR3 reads TGTGCCAGCAGCTTTACGGGACTAGCGGGGGACAATGAGCAGTTCTTC. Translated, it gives CASSFTGLAGDNEQFF.

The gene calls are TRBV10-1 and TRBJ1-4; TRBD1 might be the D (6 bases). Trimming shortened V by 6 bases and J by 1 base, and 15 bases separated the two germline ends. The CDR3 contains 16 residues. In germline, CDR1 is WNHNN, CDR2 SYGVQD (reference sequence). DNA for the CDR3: TGCGCCAGCAGAGGGCAACAGGGAAGAACTAATGAAAAACTGTTTTTT. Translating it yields CASRGQQGRTNEKLFF.

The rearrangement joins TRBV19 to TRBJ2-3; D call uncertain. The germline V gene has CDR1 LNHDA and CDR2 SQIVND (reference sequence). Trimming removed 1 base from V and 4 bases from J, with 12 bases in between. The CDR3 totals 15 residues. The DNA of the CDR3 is TGTGCCAGTAGTATAGTATCGGCAGGTTCAGATACGCAGTATTTT. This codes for CASSIVSAGSDTQYF.

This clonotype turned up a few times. CDR3 coding DNA: TGTGCCAGCATGGCGGGGGCCTACTCCTACGAGCAGTACTTC. As protein: CASMAGAYSYEQYF. The genes are TRBV2 and TRBJ2-7, with D maybe TRBD2 (7 bases). This CDR3 has 14 amino acids. Trimming pared 7 bases from V and 0 bases from J, leaving 13 bases between. Germline loops: CDR1 SNHLY, CDR2 FYNNEI.

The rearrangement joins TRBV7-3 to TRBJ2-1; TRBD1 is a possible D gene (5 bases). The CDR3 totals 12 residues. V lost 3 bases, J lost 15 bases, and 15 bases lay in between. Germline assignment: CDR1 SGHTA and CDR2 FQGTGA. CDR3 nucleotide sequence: TGTGCCAGCAGCTTTAAGCCAGGGATTCTGTTCTTC. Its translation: CASSFKPGILFF.